This passage covers 29 T cell receptor beta chains from one sample sequenced in a study of T cell responses to AZD1222 COVID-19 vaccine. This table comes from immunoSEQ multiplex PCR, and its TCRdb copy is limited to in-frame clones, with some not included. Of tens of thousands of clones in the sample, 70% to 90% are singletons; the top ten hold over 25%. The material sequenced was peripheral blood, taken 28 days after the second AZD1222 dose. These receptors were obtained from an adult who received the AZD1222 COVID-19 vaccine.

The chain combines TRBV5-6 with TRBJ1-1; 11 bases agree with TRBD1. This CDR3 spans 15 amino acids. V gave up 4 bases and J gave up 3 bases; unmatched junction bases: 5. Germline V gene sequence: CDR1 SGHDT, CDR2 YYEEEE. CDR3 loop: CASSPGQGDYTEAFF. The CDR3 DNA is TGTGCCAGCAGCCCGGGACAGGGGGACTACACTGAAGCTTTCTTT.

This chain uses TRBV19 with TRBJ2-1, with TRBD2 matching 9 bases. The CDR3 is made up of 13 amino acids. The V segment lost 6 bases and the J segment 10 bases; nucleotides outside the gene matches: 7. The germline V gene encodes CDR1 LNHDA and CDR2 SQIVND (reference sequence). CDR3 region: CASRSLAGREQFF. The CDR3 DNA reads as TGTGCCAGTAGGAGTCTAGCGGGACGCGAGCAGTTCTTC.

V is TRBV11-2 and J is TRBJ1-2, with D unresolved. V gave up 5 bases and J gave up 4 bases, with 20 bases separating them. Germline V gives CDR1 SGHAT, CDR2 FQNNGV. The length of the CDR3 is 16 residues. This chain's CDR3 is CASSPPPAVFFYGYTF. DNA for the CDR3: TGTGCCAGCAGCCCCCCCCCGGCAGTCTTCTTCTATGGCTACACCTTC. Supplemented by reference TRBV11-2 and TRBJ1-2, the full variable domain reads EAGVAQSPRYKIIEKRQSVAFWCNPISGHATLYWYQQILGQGPKLLIQFQNNGVVDDSQLPKDRFSAERLKGVDSTLKIQPAKLEDSAVYLCASSPPPAVFFYGYTFGSGTRLTVV.

The chain uses TRBV5-8 and TRBJ1-4; perhaps TRBD1 as D (6 bases). The germline CDR1 and CDR2 sequences are SGHTS and YDEGEE. The CDR3 covers 14 residues. Trimming cost V 2 bases and J 7 bases, with 12 bases left between them. DNA of the CDR3: TGTGCCAGCAGCTTTGTCAGGGGTTCTGAAAAACTGTTTTTT. Translating it yields CASSFVRGSEKLFF.

The count of this clone is one. The chain recombines TRBV7-2 with TRBJ1-1, with 7 positions matching TRBD1. Trimming at V came to 1 base and at J to 4 bases, leaving 6 bases not matched to a gene. Germline-derived CDR1 and CDR2 are SGHTA and FQGNSA. The CDR3 contains 15 residues. CDR3 sequence reads: CASSLVVGTATEAFF. As DNA, the CDR3 is TGTGCCAGCAGCTTAGTGGTAGGGACAGCCACTGAAGCTTTCTTT.

The chain couples TRBV19 to TRBJ1-1, with D uncertain. CDR3 length equals 13 residues. Trimming cost V 7 bases and J 7 bases, with 16 bases left between them. Germline V gives CDR1 LNHDA, CDR2 SQIVND (reference sequence). The CDR3 reads CASTVDGQLEAFF. In DNA, the CDR3 is TGTGCCAGTACTGTGGACGGCCAGCTTGAAGCTTTCTTT.

The V gene is TRBV3-1 (or the pseudogene TRBV3-2), the J gene TRBJ2-2; TRBD2 is a possible D gene (5 bases). The germline V and J ends were trimmed by 1 base and 7 bases, with 10 bases remaining between them. The CDR3 runs 14 residues. Germline V gives CDR1 LGHDT, CDR2 YNNKEL (reference sequence). The chain's CDR3 is CASSQGGSGGELFF. Here the CDR3 DNA reads TGTGCCAGCAGCCAAGGCGGGTCGGGCGGGGAGCTGTTTTTT.

The chain combines TRBV19 with TRBJ1-5, with D unresolved. This CDR3 is 12 amino acids long. Germline V gene sequence: CDR1 LNHDA, CDR2 SQIVND (reference sequence). Trimming shortened V by 5 bases and J by 2 bases, and 4 bases separated the two germline ends. The CDR3 bases are TGTGCCAGTAGTTGGCGCAATCAGCCCCAGCATTTT. Translation: CASSWRNQPQHF.

V is TRBV11-1 and J is TRBJ2-7; the D gene is possibly TRBD2 (6 bases). From germline, CDR1 is SGHAT and CDR2 FQDESV (reference sequence). The V end was cut by 1 base, the J end by 2 bases, with 12 bases between. This CDR3 comprises 15 residues. The CDR3 loop is CASSLVGLATYEQYF. In DNA, the CDR3 is TGTGCCAGCAGCTTAGTCGGTCTAGCGACCTACGAGCAGTACTTC.

The V call is TRBV3-1 (or the pseudogene TRBV3-2), the J call TRBJ1-2; 8 positions agree with TRBD1. The CDR3 covers 14 residues. CDR1 and CDR2 (germline): LGHDT, YNNKEL (reference sequence). Trimming removed 2 bases from V and 4 bases from J; junction bases left unmatched: 3. The CDR3 coding sequence is TGTGCCAGCAGCCAACCAACAGGGGGCTATGGCTACACCTTC. Its protein is CASSQPTGGYGYTF.

The V and J genes are TRBV5-4 and TRBJ2-2; D is possibly TRBD1 (6 bases). The germline V gene encodes CDR1 SGHNT and CDR2 YYREEE (reference sequence). Trimming cost V 4 bases and J 5 bases, with 21 bases left between them. The CDR3 sequence is 17 residues long. The CDR3 spells CASSPLGQIPGTGELFF. In DNA, the CDR3 is TGTGCCAGCAGCCCTTTAGGACAGATCCCTGGGACCGGGGAGCTGTTTTTT.

This chain connects TRBV7-9 to TRBJ2-1; weak D call: TRBD2 (5 bases). The CDR3 spans 15 residues. V was clipped by 1 base and J by 14 bases, with 21 bases between them. Germline CDR1 is SEHNR and CDR2 is FQNEAQ (reference sequence). The CDR3 sequence is CASSLGSGLIMREFF. The CDR3 DNA reads as TGTGCCAGCAGCTTAGGTTCGGGTCTCATTATGAGGGAGTTCTTC.

The chain combines TRBV18 with TRBJ1-3; 7 positions match TRBD1. J lost 0 bases, V lost 4 bases, and 3 bases had no gene match. Germline CDR1 reads KGHSH; CDR2 reads LQKENI. CDR3 size: 15 residues. CDR3 nucleotides: TGTGCCAGCTCACAGGGACAGATCTCTGGAAACACCATATATTTT. Its translation: CASSQGQISGNTIYF.

V is TRBV7-8 and J is TRBJ1-4; D ambiguous. This CDR3 region has 12 residues. In germline, CDR1 is SGHVS, CDR2 FQNEAQ. V gave up 2 bases and J gave up 7 bases, with 5 bases separating them. This chain's CDR3 is CASSLSIEKLFF. The DNA of the CDR3 is TGTGCCAGCAGCTTATCGATTGAAAAACTGTTTTTT.

This sequence joins TRBV19 and TRBJ1-1; D not resolved. V was shortened by 5 bases and J by 5 bases, with 12 bases between the two germline ends. This CDR3 has 13 amino acids. Germline CDR1 and CDR2: LNHDA and SQIVND (reference sequence). CDR3 bases: TGTGCCAGTAGTCCCGACCCCGGGACTGAAGCTTTCTTT. Amino acid sequence: CASSPDPGTEAFF. Full variable domain (missing parts from reference TRBV19 and TRBJ1-1): DGGITQSPKYLFRKEGQNVTLSCEQNLNHDAMYWYRQDPGQGLRLIYYSQIVNDFQKGDIAEGYSVSREKKESFPLTVTSAQKNPTAFYLCASSPDPGTEAFFGQGTRLTVV.

The chain uses TRBV6-2 or TRBV6-3 and TRBJ2-2; 13 bases map to TRBD2. The CDR3 has 14 residues. Looked up from germline, CDR1 is MNHEY and CDR2 is SVGEGT. The V segment lost 4 bases and the J segment 9 bases; nucleotides outside the gene matches: 2. CDR3 in DNA: TGTGCCAGCAGTTCGGGACTAGCGGGGCGGGAGCTGTTTTTT. Amino acid sequence: CASSSGLAGRELFF.

The chain recombines TRBV7-3 with TRBJ2-3; 11 bases fit TRBD2. CDR3 length: 18 amino acids. Looked up from germline, CDR1 is SGHTA and CDR2 is FQGTGA. After removal of 5 bases from V and 0 bases from J, the junction contained 10 bases not matched to a gene. CDR3 in amino acids: CASSRGLAGGTSTDTQYF. The CDR3 nucleotides read TGTGCCAGCAGCCGGGGCTTAGCGGGAGGGACTAGCACAGATACGCAGTATTTT.

The chain recombines TRBV7-2 with TRBJ2-7; TRBD2 might be the D (5 bases). The germline gives CDR1 SGHTA, CDR2 FQGNSA. The CDR3 extends over 14 amino acids. V lost 2 bases and J lost 2, with 10 bases in between. The CDR3 reads CASSLNGGPYEQYF. In DNA, the CDR3 is TGTGCCAGCAGCTTAAACGGAGGCCCCTACGAGCAGTACTTC.

This chain uses TRBV7-2 with TRBJ2-7; the match to TRBD2 covers 10 bases. J gave up 6 bases and V 1 base, and 6 bases lay outside the gene matches. From germline, CDR1 is SGHTA and CDR2 FQGNSA. There are 15 residues in the CDR3. CDR3 sequence reads: CASSLVGSSGSEQYF. CDR3 nucleotide sequence: TGTGCCAGCAGCTTAGTTGGGTCTAGCGGGAGCGAGCAGTACTTC.

The V call is TRBV25-1, the J call TRBJ2-5, with no clear D. Germline V CDR1 and CDR2: MGHDK, SYGVNS. Between the trimmed V and J ends, which lost 5 bases and 2 bases, there was a span of 9 bases. CDR3 length: 13 amino acids. The CDR3 nucleotides read TGTGCCAGCAGTTCTACTGTACAAGAGACCCAGTACTTC. It encodes CASSSTVQETQYF.

The chain is built from TRBV30 and TRBJ1-2, with 9 positions matching TRBD1. Germline V CDR1 and CDR2: GTSNPN, SVGIG (reference sequence). CDR3 length: 13 amino acids. V lost 5 bases to trimming and J lost 3 bases; unmatched junction nucleotides: 4. The CDR3, as DNA: TGTGCCTGGGGACAGGGGAACGACTATGGCTACACCTTC. Residues: CAWGQGNDYGYTF.

This clone was observed a few times. The chain uses TRBV28 and TRBJ1-5, with TRBD1 matching 8 bases. This CDR3 region has 14 residues. The junction had 7 bases not matched to a gene; V was cut back by 6 bases and J by 6 bases. Germline CDR1 and CDR2: MDHEN and SYDVKM. The CDR3 nucleotides are TGTGCCAGCAGCCCCGGACAGGGAGGTCAGCCCCAGCATTTT. Protein: CASSPGQGGQPQHF.

CDR3 sequence (DNA): TGTGCCAGCAGGGGTCTTAGGGAGGGACTACGAGATACGCAGTATTTT. This translates into CASRGLREGLRDTQYF. The V call is TRBV28, the J call TRBJ2-3, with TRBD2 matching 7 bases. Unmatched junction bases numbered 14, after V lost 6 bases and J lost 5 bases. The CDR3 is made up of 16 amino acids. CDR1 is MDHEN and CDR2 is SYDVKM in the germline V gene. The variable domain in full, with the rest retrieved from reference TRBV28 and TRBJ2-3, is DVKVTQSSRYLVKRTGEKVFLECVQDMDHENMFWYRQDPGLGLRLIYFSYDVKMKEKGDIPEGYSVSREKKERFSLILESASTNQTSMYLCASRGLREGLRDTQYFGPGTRLTVL.

V and J are TRBV7-2 and TRBJ2-4, with 7 bases lining up with TRBD2. V was clipped by 6 bases and J by 12 bases; unmatched bases: 20. The V gene's germline CDR1 is SGHTA and CDR2 FQGNSA. There are 16 residues in the CDR3. CDR3 coding DNA: TGTGCCAGCAGGGTGGGGAGCGGAGCGGGGAGGACCCCTCAGTACTTC. It yields the protein CASRVGSGAGRTPQYF.

The chain is built from TRBV7-9 and TRBJ1-1; possible D gene TRBD1, 5 bases. Trimming cost V 5 bases and J 1 base, with 11 bases left between them. The CDR3 spans 14 residues. Germline values: CDR1 SEHNR, CDR2 FQNEAQ (reference sequence). The CDR3 region is CASSKGLTNTEAFF. The CDR3 DNA sequence: TGTGCCAGCAGCAAGGGACTCACGAACACTGAAGCTTTCTTT. The variable domain in full, with the rest retrieved from reference TRBV7-9 and TRBJ1-1, is DTGVSQNPRHKITKRGQNVTFRCDPISEHNRLYWYRQTLGQGPEFLTYFQNEAQLEKSRLLSDRFSAERPKGSFSTLEIQRTEQGDSAMYLCASSKGLTNTEAFFGQGTRLTVV.

The rearrangement links TRBV11-3 to TRBJ2-2; D is unclear. Per the germline V gene, CDR1 is SGHNT and CDR2 is YENEEA. Trimming took off 5 bases at V and 4 bases at J, with 20 bases between the two ends. The CDR3 is made up of 17 amino acids. Here the CDR3 reads CASSPGGDSQITGELFF. CDR3 DNA: TGTGCCAGCAGCCCCGGTGGTGATTCCCAAATCACCGGGGAGCTGTTTTTT. The variable domain in full, with the rest retrieved from reference TRBV11-3 and TRBJ2-2, is EAGVVQSPRYKIIEKKQPVAFWCNPISGHNTLYWYLQNLGQGPELLIRYENEEAVDDSQLPKDRFSAERLKGVDSTLKIQPAELGDSAVYLCASSPGGDSQITGELFFGEGSRLTVL.

V gene TRBV5-1 combines with J gene TRBJ1-2; D is possibly TRBD1 (5 bases). The V end lost 0 bases, the J end lost 0 bases, and 15 bases lay between the germline ends. Germline lookup yields CDR1 SGHRS and CDR2 YFSETQ. CDR3 size: 17 residues. Here the CDR3 DNA reads TGCGCCAGCAGCTTGGGAAGGAGACAGCTATCTAACTATGGCTACACCTTC. It is translated as CASSLGRRQLSNYGYTF.

V usage is TRBV25-1 and J usage is TRBJ1-6; D remains ambiguous. The germline V gene encodes CDR1 MGHDK and CDR2 SYGVNS. Trimming pared 8 bases from V and 8 bases from J, leaving 10 bases between. The CDR3 is made up of 12 amino acids. DNA for the CDR3: TGTGCCAGCGCCAAAGGGCATTCACCCCTCCACTTT. Translation: CASAKGHSPLHF. Drawing the rest from reference TRBV25-1 and TRBJ1-6, the complete variable domain is EADIYQTPRYLVIGTGKKITLECSQTMGHDKMYWYQQDPGMELHLIHYSYGVNSTEKGDLSSESTVSRIRTEHFPLTLESARPSHTSQYLCASAKGHSPLHFGNGTRLTVT.

The rearrangement uses TRBV28 and TRBJ2-2; D unclear. CDR3 size: 10 residues. The germline V gene encodes CDR1 MDHEN and CDR2 SYDVKM. The germline V and J ends were trimmed by 10 bases and 6 bases, with 6 bases remaining between them. The CDR3 sequence is CATHSGELFF. The CDR3 DNA follows: TGTGCCACCCACTCCGGGGAGCTGTTTTTT.